Listed below are T cell receptor beta chains from one sample, sequenced in a study of blood T cell repertoires in COVID-19. Here immunoSEQ multiplex PCR was the method, and the copy in TCRdb shows in-frame clones only, minus some. The data show around 140,000 clones, around 91% seen once. Specimen: peripheral blood. These receptors originate from a man between 18 and 35 years old with COVID-19, enrolled during active disease. Both conserved end residues are part of each CDR3. Fields, in order: clone size, D gene, J gene, V gene, CDR3 protein, CDR3 DNA. A D gene is named only where the DNA matches it firmly. A clone size is listed for some rows: how often the clone was seen (once, few, many), or a class if it is expanded.

. TRBD2 TRBJ2-7 TRBV20-1 CSASDPSGRAKSYEQYF TGCAGTGCTAGTGATCCTAGCGGGAGGGCCAAGTCCTACGAGCAGTACTTC
. TRBD1 TRBJ2-1 TRBV11-2 CASSLLQGNEQFF TGTGCCAGCAGCCTACTACAGGGGAATGAGCAGTTCTTC
. . TRBJ2-5 TRBV27 CASLGSGTQYF TGTGCCAGCCTCGGGTCTGGTACCCAGTACTTC
. . TRBJ1-1 TRBV5-1 CASSWGDHTKNTEAFF TGCGCCAGCAGCTGGGGGGACCACACAAAAAACACTGAAGCTTTCTTT
. TRBD2 TRBJ2-1 TRBV9 CASSVVSGRADNEQFF TGTGCCAGCAGCGTAGTGAGCGGGAGGGCCGACAATGAGCAGTTCTTC
. . TRBJ2-7 TRBV5-6 CASTRGHRYEQYF TGTGCCAGCACAAGGGGACACCGATACGAGCAGTACTTC
. TRBD1 TRBJ1-2 TRBV7-2 CASSLTGSSGYTF TGTGCCAGCAGCTTGACAGGGTCAAGTGGCTACACCTTC
. . TRBJ1-2 TRBV29-1 CSVENTAGTSGYTF TGCAGCGTTGAAAATACGGCGGGTACGTCTGGCTACACCTTC
. TRBD2 TRBJ2-2 TRBV7-8 CASSRRGLSNTGELFF TGTGCCAGCAGCCGCCGGGGACTATCTAACACCGGGGAGCTGTTTTTT
. . TRBJ1-5 TRBV6-5 CASSPGDSNQPQHF TGTGCCAGCAGTCCGGGGGACAGCAATCAGCCCCAGCATTTT
. . TRBJ1-2 TRBV30 CAWSVYLSGAGGYTF TGTGCCTGGAGTGTCTATCTCTCAGGGGCTGGTGGCTACACCTTC
. . TRBJ1-3 TRBV10-3 CAISESVAGNTIYF TGTGCCATCAGTGAGTCGGTAGCTGGAAACACCATATATTTT
. TRBD2 TRBJ2-3 TRBV6-6 CASRTLAGGPDTQYF TGTGCCAGCAGAACGCTAGCGGGAGGGCCAGATACGCAGTATTTT
. TRBD1 TRBJ2-5 TRBV18 CASSLRDRGLQETQYF TGTGCCAGCTCACTCCGGGACAGGGGCCTCCAAGAGACCCAGTACTTC
. . TRBJ1-3 TRBV6-2/TRBV6-3 CASSYAGQLWDTIYF TGTGCCAGCAGTTACGCCGGACAGCTTTGGGACACCATATATTTT
once TRBD1 TRBJ2-7 TRBV7-2 CASSLPLVTQGGQYF TGTGCCAGCAGCTTACCCTTGGTCACACAGGGGGGGCAGTACTTC
. TRBD2 TRBJ2-7 TRBV5-8 CASSLLAGALYEQYF TGTGCCAGCAGCTTACTAGCGGGGGCCTTGTACGAGCAGTACTTC
once . TRBJ2-6 TRBV28 CASSFHSGANVLTF TGTGCCAGCAGTTTCCACTCTGGGGCCAACGTCCTGACTTTC
few TRBD1 TRBJ2-5 TRBV3-1/TRBV3-2 CASSQGTGRETQYF TGTGCCAGCAGCCAGGGGACAGGGCGGGAGACCCAGTACTTC
. . TRBJ2-6 TRBV7-2 CASSLHSGANVLTF TGTGCCAGCAGCTTACACTCTGGGGCCAACGTCCTGACTTTC
. . TRBJ2-1 TRBV7-9 CASSISSEQFF TGTGCCAGCAGCATTAGTAGTGAGCAGTTCTTC
. . TRBJ1-6 TRBV19 CASSISLGGSPRSPLHF TGTGCCAGTAGTATAAGTCTTGGGGGCTCTCCAAGATCCCCCCTCCACTTT
. TRBD1 TRBJ1-2 TRBV11-2 CASRPTGAYGYTF TGTGCCAGCAGGCCTACAGGGGCCTATGGCTACACCTTC
once . TRBJ2-1 TRBV28 CASSLRAGEQFF TGTGCCAGCAGTTTAAGAGCGGGTGAGCAGTTCTTC
. . TRBJ2-1 TRBV24-1 CATSDFSTLSYNEQFF TGTGCCACCAGTGATTTTAGCACTCTCTCCTACAATGAGCAGTTCTTC
. . TRBJ2-1 TRBV4-1 CASSQDEIITYNEQFF TGCGCCAGCAGCCAAGATGAGATAATAACCTACAATGAGCAGTTCTTC
. . TRBJ1-2 TRBV28 CASSGGYGYTF TGTGCCAGCTCGGGGGGGTACGGCTACACCTTC
. TRBD1 TRBJ1-5 TRBV28 CASSPWTGGNQPQHF TGTGCCAGCAGTCCATGGACAGGGGGCAATCAGCCCCAGCATTTT
. . TRBJ1-1 TRBV6-5 CASSYTPGYGTEAFF TGTGCCAGCAGTTACACCCCAGGGTACGGCACTGAAGCTTTCTTT
. TRBD2 TRBJ2-1 TRBV5-1 CASSLGAAGGANEQFF TGCGCCAGCAGCTTGGGGGCTGCGGGAGGGGCGAATGAGCAGTTCTTC
. TRBD2 TRBJ2-2 TRBV9 CASSVARRTSGNPNTGELFF TGTGCCAGCAGCGTAGCTCGAAGGACTAGCGGGAACCCAAACACCGGGGAGCTGTTTTTT
. TRBD1 TRBJ2-4 TRBV7-9 CASSPHAGTGGFGKNIQYF TGTGCCAGCAGCCCACACGCCGGGACAGGGGGCTTTGGCAAAAACATTCAGTACTTC
few TRBD2 TRBJ2-3 TRBV27 CASSFSGTRTDTQYF TGTGCCAGCAGTTTCTCCGGGACTAGAACAGATACGCAGTATTTT
. . TRBJ1-5 TRBV19 CASTLPNQPQHF TGTGCCAGTACCCTCCCCAATCAGCCCCAGCATTTT
. . TRBJ2-1 TRBV11-3 CASSNWADNEQFF TGTGCCAGCAGCAATTGGGCTGACAATGAGCAGTTCTTC
. TRBD2 TRBJ2-3 TRBV13 CASSPLLRVAGGPTDTQYF TGTGCCAGCAGCCCCCTCTTACGGGTAGCGGGAGGGCCGACAGATACGCAGTATTTT
once TRBD2 TRBJ2-3 TRBV6-2/TRBV6-3 CASSYDSGLDTQYF TGTGCCAGCAGTTACGATAGCGGGCTAGATACGCAGTATTTT
. . TRBJ1-4 TRBV4-3 CASSQDQYSRMEKLFF TGCGCCAGCAGCCAAGACCAGTACTCGAGGATGGAAAAACTGTTTTTT
. TRBD2 TRBJ2-1 TRBV7-3 CASSALAGVTYNEQFF TGTGCCAGCAGCGCCCTAGCGGGAGTGACCTACAATGAGCAGTTCTTC
. . TRBJ2-3 TRBV13 CASSQMDTQYF TGTGCCAGCAGCCAAATGGATACGCAGTATTTT
. TRBD2 TRBJ2-2 TRBV7-2 CAKTSGWNTGELFF TGTGCCAAGACTAGCGGGTGGAACACCGGGGAGCTGTTTTTT
. TRBD2 TRBJ2-1 TRBV30 CAWSVPRTSGYNEQFF TGTGCCTGGAGTGTACCCCGGACTAGCGGATACAATGAGCAGTTCTTC
. TRBD1 TRBJ1-6 TRBV15 CATSRDRGGVSSYNSPLHF TGTGCCACCAGCAGGGACAGGGGCGGAGTTAGCTCCTATAATTCACCCCTCCACTTT
. . TRBJ1-2 TRBV24-1 CATSPGNYGYTF TGTGCCACCAGTCCGGGGAACTATGGCTACACCTTC
. . TRBJ1-5 TRBV12-3/TRBV12-4 CASQGLNQPQHF TGTGCCAGCCAGGGCTTAAATCAGCCCCAGCATTTT
. TRBD1 TRBJ1-4 TRBV4-1 CASSQIQGWSNEKLFF TGCGCCAGCAGCCAAATACAGGGGTGGTCTAATGAAAAACTGTTTTTT
. TRBD1 TRBJ2-7 TRBV28 CASSLYWGGTVSSYEQYF TGTGCCAGCAGTTTATATTGGGGTGGGACAGTGAGCTCCTACGAGCAGTACTTC
. TRBD2 TRBJ2-1 TRBV15 CATSRESGSFNNEQFF TGTGCCACCAGCAGAGAGAGCGGGAGTTTCAACAATGAGCAGTTCTTC
. . TRBJ2-1 TRBV29-1 CSGAENEQFF TGCAGCGGGGCAGAAAATGAGCAGTTCTTC
. TRBD1 TRBJ2-7 TRBV9 CASSALGGPPYEQYF TGTGCCAGCAGCGCACTAGGGGGCCCACCCTACGAGCAGTACTTC
once TRBD1 TRBJ2-2 TRBV19 CASQDTGTGDTGELFF TGTGCCAGTCAAGATACCGGGACAGGGGACACCGGGGAGCTGTTTTTT
. TRBD1 TRBJ1-3 TRBV28 CASSYPGGSSGNTIYF TGTGCCAGCAGTTATCCAGGGGGGAGCTCTGGAAACACCATATATTTT